This is a list of T cell receptor beta chains from one sample in a study of cytomegalovirus exposure and HLA in healthy donors. TCRdb's copy holds only in-frame clones and misses some; the assay was immunoSEQ multiplex PCR. The sample shows 300,000 or so clones, approximately 84% of them seen only once. The sequencing input was PBMCs. These receptor sequences come from a woman aged 35 to 49 in good health and CMV-seropositive. The CDR3 runs from the conserved cysteine through the conserved F or W. The order of the fields is J gene, CDR3 length, V gene, CDR3 protein.

J gene: TRBJ2-7
CDR3 length: 13
V gene: TRBV7-6
CDR3 protein: CASARDISYEQYF

J gene: TRBJ2-3
CDR3 length: 15
V gene: TRBV5-1
CDR3 protein: CASSKPRDRESTQYF

J gene: TRBJ2-1
CDR3 length: 16
V gene: TRBV27
CDR3 protein: CASSVHGTGAYNEQFF

J gene: TRBJ2-1
CDR3 length: 15
V gene: TRBV2
CDR3 protein: CASRQSGVSYNEQFF

J gene: TRBJ2-7
CDR3 length: 15
V gene: TRBV30
CDR3 protein: CAWRVTGSSSYEQYF

J gene: TRBJ2-1
CDR3 length: 21
V gene: TRBV7-6
CDR3 protein: CASSKEAGTGDPGPGYVEQFF

J gene: TRBJ1-5
CDR3 length: 15
V gene: TRBV7-8
CDR3 protein: CASSLSGDSNQPQHF

J gene: TRBJ2-7
CDR3 length: 14
V gene: TRBV5-1
CDR3 protein: CASSFSGGNYEQYF

J gene: TRBJ1-2
CDR3 length: 13
V gene: TRBV30
CDR3 protein: CAWNRGRDYGYTF

J gene: NA
CDR3 length: 15
V gene: TRBV6-5
CDR3 protein: CASSYSDRYSYEQYF

J gene: TRBJ2-2
CDR3 length: 16
V gene: TRBV14
CDR3 protein: CASSLRGGANTGELFF

J gene: TRBJ2-1
CDR3 length: 16
V gene: TRBV5-4
CDR3 protein: CASSLAGTSGNNEQFF

J gene: TRBJ2-2
CDR3 length: 16
V gene: TRBV4-3
CDR3 protein: CASSQDLTSESGELFF

J gene: TRBJ1-1
CDR3 length: 15
V gene: TRBV4-3
CDR3 protein: CASSLGQGWNTEAFF

J gene: TRBJ2-7
CDR3 length: 13
V gene: TRBV30
CDR3 protein: CAWGSGMPYEQYF

J gene: TRBJ1-1
CDR3 length: 14
V gene: TRBV6-5
CDR3 protein: CASSYSQVNTEAFF

J gene: TRBJ2-1
CDR3 length: 13
V gene: TRBV30
CDR3 protein: CALVSPNYNEQFF

J gene: TRBJ2-1
CDR3 length: 15
V gene: TRBV30
CDR3 protein: CAWSVRAPSYNEQFF

J gene: TRBJ1-6
CDR3 length: 16
V gene: TRBV27
CDR3 protein: CASGDTGSSYNSPLHF

J gene: TRBJ2-1
CDR3 length: 16
V gene: TRBV4-3
CDR3 protein: CASSQDLSSKYNEQFF

J gene: TRBJ1-1
CDR3 length: 15
V gene: TRBV2
CDR3 protein: CASRKYRGANTEAFF

J gene: TRBJ1-1
CDR3 length: 14
V gene: TRBV6-6
CDR3 protein: CASSLRESYNEAFF

J gene: TRBJ2-7
CDR3 length: 14
V gene: TRBV19
CDR3 protein: CASSTSGGTYEQYF

J gene: TRBJ2-3
CDR3 length: 16
V gene: TRBV6-5
CDR3 protein: CASSYSTSGSTDTQYF

J gene: TRBJ1-2
CDR3 length: 15
V gene: TRBV6-1
CDR3 protein: CASSGGDSPNYGYTF

J gene: TRBJ1-1
CDR3 length: 13
V gene: TRBV5-4
CDR3 protein: CASSLTGSAEAFF

J gene: TRBJ2-7
CDR3 length: 16
V gene: TRBV10-3
CDR3 protein: CAISDPDSYLWDEQYF

J gene: TRBJ2-1
CDR3 length: 15
V gene: TRBV4-3
CDR3 protein: CAIPTSGRSTGEQFF

J gene: TRBJ1-4
CDR3 length: 14
V gene: TRBV7-9
CDR3 protein: CASSIGTGAEKLFF

J gene: TRBJ1-2
CDR3 length: 14
V gene: TRBV6-1
CDR3 protein: CASNPSRNFYGYTF

J gene: TRBJ1-6
CDR3 length: 14
V gene: TRBV7-3
CDR3 protein: CASSAGTGGSPLHF

J gene: TRBJ1-4
CDR3 length: 15
V gene: TRBV12-5
CDR3 protein: CASGLVTRLWAKLFF

J gene: TRBJ1-2
CDR3 length: 15
V gene: TRBV7-9
CDR3 protein: CSSTTSTDFNYGYTF

J gene: TRBJ2-2
CDR3 length: 15
V gene: TRBV4-1
CDR3 protein: CASSQSAGPTGELFF

J gene: TRBJ2-7
CDR3 length: 16
V gene: TRBV19
CDR3 protein: CASSTTGQDRSYEQYF

J gene: TRBJ2-1
CDR3 length: 14
V gene: TRBV7-7
CDR3 protein: CASSPTDLPNEQFF

J gene: TRBJ2-1
CDR3 length: 16
V gene: TRBV7-8
CDR3 protein: CASSKTSGKQSHEQFF

J gene: TRBJ2-7
CDR3 length: 14
V gene: TRBV5-1
CDR3 protein: CASSLGVAAYEQYF

J gene: TRBJ2-7
CDR3 length: 14
V gene: TRBV28
CDR3 protein: CASTPGLASYEQYF

J gene: TRBJ1-1
CDR3 length: 14
V gene: TRBV6-5
CDR3 protein: CASSYSGQSRGAFF

J gene: TRBJ2-3
CDR3 length: 15
V gene: TRBV18
CDR3 protein: CASSPGQKSTDTQYF

J gene: TRBJ2-1
CDR3 length: 16
V gene: TRBV27
CDR3 protein: CASTPGGLVVYNEQFF

J gene: TRBJ1-1
CDR3 length: 11
V gene: TRBV7-8
CDR3 protein: CASRGGTEAFF

J gene: TRBJ1-2
CDR3 length: 15
V gene: TRBV28
CDR3 protein: CASSPETTVSYGYTF

J gene: TRBJ2-7
CDR3 length: 13
V gene: TRBV28
CDR3 protein: CASSLDYTYEQYF

J gene: TRBJ1-2
CDR3 length: 14
V gene: TRBV7-2
CDR3 protein: CASSLHQGAQGYTF

J gene: TRBJ1-2
CDR3 length: 15
V gene: TRBV28
CDR3 protein: CASSLGAGGIYGYTF

J gene: TRBJ1-2
CDR3 length: 15
V gene: TRBV15
CDR3 protein: CATSRGDRGPDGYTF

J gene: TRBJ1-2
CDR3 length: 12
V gene: TRBV29-1
CDR3 protein: CSVDSGDGGYTF

J gene: TRBJ2-7
CDR3 length: 14
V gene: TRBV5-1
CDR3 protein: CASSLAPGRDEQYF

J gene: TRBJ1-4
CDR3 length: 14
V gene: TRBV30
CDR3 protein: CAWSLEGREEKLFF